The entry that follows covers one TCR beta chain sequence. Its antigen is currently unknown. The CDR3 loop spans 16 amino acids. The germline V gene has CDR1 SGHVS and CDR2 FQNEAQ. CD45RO-CCR7+CD27+CD95- marked naive CD8+ T cells. This record belongs to a study of CXCR3-negative and CXCR3-positive naive CD8 T cells. Turning to the study itself: Some 150 million TRB reads were obtained overall (about 1.5 +/- 0.3 million per library). Study-wide points: CXCR3-positive naive cells had more hydrophobic TRB CDR3s than CXCR3-negative naive cells.

The authors prepared UMI-labeled TRB cDNA libraries by 5' RACE. TCRdb reanalyzed the 5' RACE reads and collapses them to one entry per CDR3 protein, without DNA. The listing contains over 100,000 distinct CDR3 sequences. The sample consisted of naive CXCR3+ CD8+ T cells from blood. Subset described: CD45RO-CCR7+CD27+CD95- naive CD8+ T cells expressing CXCR3 (TNR3+). V usage is TRBV7-8 and J usage is TRBJ2-1; TCRdb designates TRBD2, a call that cannot be tested without DNA. The receptor was isolated from a human donor in good health. Some clones in this sample may be carry-over from other donors' samples. The CDR3 sequence: CASSWGLSGKRYEQFF.